This T cell receptor beta chain was identified during a study of beta chain features in type 1 diabetes. Study details: Age, gender and cell yields were similar between patients and healthy donors.

Regarding the study as a whole: Highly expressing activated T cells could be over-counted with a cDNA template. Shorter TCRB CDR3s, moderately but significantly so, marked every one of the four CD4+ subsets in Type 1 diabetes patients.

The entirety of the isolated RNA underwent reverse transcription, so expressed TCRB transcripts were sequenced. Clones were sequenced by immunoSEQ multiplex PCR, and TCRdb holds only the in-frame ones, with some missing. The sample comprises about 400,000 clones, approximately 12% of which are singletons, and 0.017% rests with the top ten. One heparinised draw, averaging around 120 mL, was taken per donor. This clone was seen more than once but under ten times. Its antigen is unidentified. Per germline, CDR1 GTSNPN and CDR2 SVGIG (reference sequence). The ends were cut back, 0 bases at V and 8 bases at J, with 8 bases in the middle. The CDR3 length is 13 residues.

Sample: naive CD4+ T cells from blood. The TCR sequence derives from a man aged 18 to 30 in good health. The rearrangement joins TRBV30 to TRBJ1-6; perhaps TRBD1 as D (6 bases). The CDR3 DNA follows: TGTGCCTGGAGTGTAAACAGGGATTCACCCCTCCACTTT. This translates into CAWSVNRDSPLHF.